The 6 T cell receptor beta chains reported below all come from one sample, sequenced in a study of T cell responses to AZD1222 COVID-19 vaccine. The data were produced by immunoSEQ multiplex PCR, yet TCRdb's version contains in-frame clones alone and is incomplete. The sample has some 200,000 clones, under 95% seen once. The sample consisted of peripheral blood, taken on day 0 of MenACWY control vaccination. Receptors originate from an adult in good health.

This chain connects TRBV7-2 to TRBJ2-1, with TRBD2 as a possible D gene (5 bases). This CDR3 has 15 amino acids. V gave up 2 bases and J gave up 4 bases, with 12 bases separating them. Germline CDR1 is SGHTA and CDR2 is FQGNSA. The CDR3 DNA is TGTGCCAGCAGCTTATACGGACTGATTTACAATGAGCAGTTCTTC. Translating it yields CASSLYGLIYNEQFF.

This chain joins TRBV5-1 and TRBJ2-2, with a tentative D call TRBD2 (6 bases). V lost 5 bases, J lost 6 bases, and 14 bases lay in between. The germline gives CDR1 SGHRS, CDR2 YFSETQ. There are 14 residues in the CDR3. The CDR3 DNA reads as TGCGCCAGCAGAAGGGAGGCCTTACCCGGGGAGCTGTTTTTT. Amino acids: CASRREALPGELFF. The full variable domain, rest sourced from reference TRBV5-1 and TRBJ2-2, is KAGVTQTPRYLIKTRGQQVTLSCSPISGHRSVSWYQQTPGQGLQFLFEYFSETQRNKGNFPGRFSGRQFSNSRSEMNVSTLELGDSALYLCASRREALPGELFFGEGSRLTVL.

The chain has TRBV28 and TRBJ2-6, with 9 bases matching TRBD1. The CDR3 totals 19 residues. Trimming cost V 8 bases and J 2 bases; bases outside gene matches: 16. Per the germline V gene, CDR1 is MDHEN and CDR2 is SYDVKM. CDR3 bases: TGTGCCAGCGTCGGGGCAGGGGGGACAGGGATTACTGGGGCCAACGTCCTGACTTTC. It translates to CASVGAGGTGITGANVLTF. Together with reference TRBV28 and TRBJ2-6, the CDR3 gives the full variable domain: DVKVTQSSRYLVKRTGEKVFLECVQDMDHENMFWYRQDPGLGLRLIYFSYDVKMKEKGDIPEGYSVSREKKERFSLILESASTNQTSMYLCASVGAGGTGITGANVLTFGAGSRLTVL.

To note about this clone: The sample holds other DNA sequences that translate to the same CDR3. The chain is built from TRBV12-3 or TRBV12-4 and TRBJ1-1; D not certain. This CDR3 spans 13 amino acids. Between the trimmed V and J ends, which lost 3 bases and 2 bases, there was a span of 7 bases. This CDR3 reads CASSLAVNTEAFF. The CDR3 region has the DNA TGTGCCAGCAGTTTGGCGGTAAACACTGAAGCTTTCTTT.

This chain links TRBV5-1 with TRBJ1-2; 7 nucleotides agree with TRBD1. The CDR3 has 14 residues. CDR1 is SGHRS, CDR2 YFSETQ, per germline. J lost 3 bases, V lost 5 bases, and 7 bases had no gene match. The CDR3 bases are TGCGCCAGCAGGCCGACAGGGAGTGACTATGGCTACACCTTC. Translated, it gives CASRPTGSDYGYTF.

This chain joins TRBV5-1 and TRBJ1-1; unclear D gene. CDR1 and CDR2 from the germline V gene are SGHRS and YFSETQ. The germline V and J ends were trimmed by 1 base and 5 bases, with 12 bases remaining between them. This CDR3 contains 14 residues. This CDR3 is CASSLRPSRTEAFF. For the CDR3, the DNA is TGCGCCAGCAGCTTGCGTCCCAGCCGGACTGAAGCTTTCTTT. The variable domain in full, with the rest retrieved from reference TRBV5-1 and TRBJ1-1, is KAGVTQTPRYLIKTRGQQVTLSCSPISGHRSVSWYQQTPGQGLQFLFEYFSETQRNKGNFPGRFSGRQFSNSRSEMNVSTLELGDSALYLCASSLRPSRTEAFFGQGTRLTVV.